This T cell receptor (beta chain) was sequenced for a study of blood T cells in healthy people across ages. Using a J-beta primer mix together with a sample-barcoded 5' primer, a second PCR was run for roughly 7 to 11 cycles. MiXCR was run by TCRdb on the 5' RACE reads, yielding one entry per CDR3 protein. The sample yields approximately 780,000 distinct CDR3 sequences, under 30% seen once. Germline lookup yields CDR1 DFQATT and CDR2 SNEGSKA (reference sequence). This CDR3 has 13 amino acids. The data also belong to a second study, concerning T cells of mothers and their children. That source reports: The yield was over 8 million TCR beta CDR3 reads from each mother and roughly 3 million from each child.

The gene calls are TRBV20-1 and TRBJ2-5; D uncertain. The J call could be wrong; TRBJ2-7 is a better fit for the DNA end. Material: blood. This clonotype originated in a boy younger than 18 in good health. The CDR3 DNA is TGCAGTGCCAAAGGTCTACATTCCTACGAGCAGTACTTC. Residues: CSAKGLHSYEQYF.